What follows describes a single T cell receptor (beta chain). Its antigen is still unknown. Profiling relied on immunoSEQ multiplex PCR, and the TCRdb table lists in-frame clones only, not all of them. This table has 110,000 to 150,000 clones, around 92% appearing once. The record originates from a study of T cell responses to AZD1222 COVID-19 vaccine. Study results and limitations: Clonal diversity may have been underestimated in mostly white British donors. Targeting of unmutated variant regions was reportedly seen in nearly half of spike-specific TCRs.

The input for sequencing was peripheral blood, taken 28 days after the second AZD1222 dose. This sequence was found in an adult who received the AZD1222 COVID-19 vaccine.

The CDR3 DNA reads TGTGCCAGTTCCCGGGACACTAATCAGCCCCAGCATTTT. Encoded protein: CASSRDTNQPQHF. The chain joins TRBV2 to TRBJ1-5, with D perhaps matching TRBD1 (6 bases). The germline V gene encodes CDR1 SNHLY and CDR2 FYNNEI. Trimming took 9 bases from V and 4 from J, leaving 13 bases between them. The CDR3 loop spans 13 amino acids.